This T cell receptor (beta chain) was retrieved from a study of technical replicates of blood from several donors. The table came from immunoSEQ multiplex PCR; TCRdb's copy has only in-frame clones and leaves some out. The data contain 55,000 to 75,000 clones, about 90% of them singletons. Sequencing was carried out using PBMCs. This sequence originates from a human donor in good health. Some clones in this sample may be carry-over from other donors' samples.

Here the CDR3 DNA reads TGCGCCAGCAGCCAAGAGGTCAGCGGGAGCTCCTACAATGAGCAGTTCTTC. It translates to CASSQEVSGSSYNEQFF. J is TRBJ2-1 and V is TRBV4-3; 8 bases fit TRBD2. Unmatched junction bases numbered 4, after V lost 0 bases and J lost 0 bases. CDR3 length: 17 residues. Per germline, CDR1 LGHNA and CDR2 YSLEER.